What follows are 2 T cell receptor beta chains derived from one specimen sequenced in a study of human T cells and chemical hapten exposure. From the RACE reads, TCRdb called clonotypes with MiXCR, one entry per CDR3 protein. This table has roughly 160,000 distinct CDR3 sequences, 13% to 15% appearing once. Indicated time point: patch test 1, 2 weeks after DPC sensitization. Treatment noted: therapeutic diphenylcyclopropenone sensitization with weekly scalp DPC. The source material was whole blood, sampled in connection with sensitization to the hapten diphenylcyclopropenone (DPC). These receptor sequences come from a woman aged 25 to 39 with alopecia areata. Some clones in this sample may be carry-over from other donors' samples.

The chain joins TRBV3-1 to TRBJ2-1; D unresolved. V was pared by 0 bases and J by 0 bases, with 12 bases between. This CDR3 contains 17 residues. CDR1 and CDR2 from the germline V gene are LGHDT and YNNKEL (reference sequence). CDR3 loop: CASSQDRRAPSYNEQFF. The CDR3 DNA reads TGTGCCAGCAGCCAAGATCGCCGGGCCCCCTCCTACAATGAGCAGTTCTTC.

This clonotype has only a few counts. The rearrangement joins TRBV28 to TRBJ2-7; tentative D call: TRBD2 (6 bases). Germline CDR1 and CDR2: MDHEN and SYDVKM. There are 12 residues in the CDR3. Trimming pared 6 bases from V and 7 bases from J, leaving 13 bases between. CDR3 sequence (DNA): TGTGCCAGCAGGACAGAGGCGGGGGAGCAGTACTTC. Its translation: CASRTEAGEQYF.